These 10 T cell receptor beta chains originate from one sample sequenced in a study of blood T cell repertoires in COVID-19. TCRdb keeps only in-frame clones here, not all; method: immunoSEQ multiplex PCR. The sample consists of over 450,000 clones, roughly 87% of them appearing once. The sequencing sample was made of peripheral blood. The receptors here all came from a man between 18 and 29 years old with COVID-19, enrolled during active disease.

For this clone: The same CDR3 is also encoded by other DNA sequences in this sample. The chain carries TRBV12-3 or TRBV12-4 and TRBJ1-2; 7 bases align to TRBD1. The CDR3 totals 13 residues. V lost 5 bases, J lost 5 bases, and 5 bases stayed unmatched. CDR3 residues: CASSLQGGYGYTF. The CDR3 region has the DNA TGTGCCAGCAGTCTCCAGGGGGGTTATGGCTACACCTTC.

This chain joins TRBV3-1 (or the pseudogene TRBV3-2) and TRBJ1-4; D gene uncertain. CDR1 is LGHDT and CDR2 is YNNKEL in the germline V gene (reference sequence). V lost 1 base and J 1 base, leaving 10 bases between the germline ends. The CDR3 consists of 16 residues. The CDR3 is CASSQVEGRTNEKLFF. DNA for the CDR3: TGTGCCAGCAGCCAAGTTGAGGGAAGAACTAATGAAAAACTGTTTTTT.

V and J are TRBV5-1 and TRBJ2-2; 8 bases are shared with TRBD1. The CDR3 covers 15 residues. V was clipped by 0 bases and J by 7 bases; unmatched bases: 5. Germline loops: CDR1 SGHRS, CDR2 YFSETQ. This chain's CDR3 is CASSLAGQGIGELFF. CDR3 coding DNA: TGCGCCAGCAGCTTGGCCGGACAGGGAATCGGGGAGCTGTTTTTT.

The CDR3 reads CASSQTTNTEAFF. DNA of the CDR3: TGTGCCAGCAGTCAGACAACGAACACTGAAGCTTTCTTT. The chain carries TRBV12-3 or TRBV12-4 and TRBJ1-1; D is uncertain. The CDR3 spans 13 residues. V was pared by 5 bases and J by 1 base, with 8 bases between.

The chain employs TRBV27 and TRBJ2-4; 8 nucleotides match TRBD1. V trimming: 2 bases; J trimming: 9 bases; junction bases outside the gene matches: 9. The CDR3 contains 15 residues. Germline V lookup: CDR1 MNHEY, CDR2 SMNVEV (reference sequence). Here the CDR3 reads CASSLGDRGGGIQYF. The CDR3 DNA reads TGTGCCAGCAGTTTAGGAGACAGGGGTGGTGGCATTCAGTACTTC.

The CDR3 loop is CSVEGRGSYNEQFF. The CDR3 coding sequence is TGCAGCGTTGAAGGCAGGGGGTCCTACAATGAGCAGTTCTTC. This chain connects TRBV29-1 to TRBJ2-1, with TRBD1 identical over 7 bases. CDR1 and CDR2 from the germline V gene are SQVTM and ANQGSEA. The CDR3 extends over 14 amino acids. V trimming: 1 base; J trimming: 1 base; junction bases outside the gene matches: 1.

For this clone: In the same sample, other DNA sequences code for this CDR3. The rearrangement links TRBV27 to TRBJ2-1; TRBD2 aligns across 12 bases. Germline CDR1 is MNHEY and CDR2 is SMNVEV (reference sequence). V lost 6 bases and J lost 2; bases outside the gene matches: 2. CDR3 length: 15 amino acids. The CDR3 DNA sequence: TGTGCCAGCAGCCTAGCGGGGGGGCCCTACAATGAGCAGTTCTTC. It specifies CASSLAGGPYNEQFF.

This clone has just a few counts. CDR3 loop: CASSGKGLADYEQYF. The CDR3 nucleotides are TGTGCCAGCAGTGGCAAAGGGCTAGCGGACTACGAGCAGTACTTC. The chain couples TRBV2 to TRBJ2-7; the match to TRBD2 covers 7 bases. The CDR3 contains 15 residues. Germline V gene lookup returns CDR1 SNHLY and CDR2 FYNNEI. J gave up 3 bases and V 4 bases, and 9 bases lay outside the gene matches.

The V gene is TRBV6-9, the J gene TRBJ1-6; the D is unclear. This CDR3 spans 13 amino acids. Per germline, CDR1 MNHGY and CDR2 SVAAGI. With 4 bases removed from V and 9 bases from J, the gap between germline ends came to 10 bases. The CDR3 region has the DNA TGTGCCAGCAGTTCGGAGCGGAGTTCACCCCTCCACTTT. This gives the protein CASSSERSSPLHF.

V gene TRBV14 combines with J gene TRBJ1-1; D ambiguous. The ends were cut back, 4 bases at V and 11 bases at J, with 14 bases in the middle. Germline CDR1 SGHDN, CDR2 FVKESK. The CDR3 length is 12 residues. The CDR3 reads CASSPGGNKAFF. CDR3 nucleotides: TGTGCCAGCAGCCCCGGCGGTAACAAGGCTTTCTTT.